A single sample is the source of the 22 T cell receptor beta chains below, sequenced in a study of blood T cell repertoires in COVID-19. Assay used: immunoSEQ multiplex PCR; TCRdb lists only in-frame clones, some missing. The table includes more than 110,000 clones, roughly 88% detected once. The source material was PBMCs or T cells enriched from blood (not recorded which). These receptors all come from a man between 50 and 59 years old who had recovered from COVID-19.

This sequence joins TRBV3-1 (or the pseudogene TRBV3-2) and TRBJ2-7; 9 bases agree with TRBD2. Trimming removed 0 bases from V and 3 bases from J; junction bases left unmatched: 6. The CDR3 spans 16 residues. The V gene's germline CDR1 is LGHDT and CDR2 YNNKEL (reference sequence). The CDR3 DNA follows: TGTGCCAGCAGCCAAGATGGGCAGCGGGGGGACTACGAGCAGTACTTC. This gives the protein CASSQDGQRGDYEQYF.

The chain recombines TRBV21-1 with TRBJ2-7; whether TRBD1, the table's D call, matches the DNA was not checked. TRBV21-1 is a listed pseudogene. The length of the CDR3 is 14 residues. CDR3 amino acids: CARIDRFASYEQYV. The CDR3 DNA follows: TGTGCCAGGATCGACAGGTTCGCCTCCTACGAGCAGTACGTC.

The V and J genes are TRBV19 and TRBJ1-2; tentative D call: TRBD1 (6 bases). V was clipped by 1 base and J by 0 bases, with 9 bases between them. The CDR3 totals 15 residues. Looked up from germline, CDR1 is LNHDA and CDR2 is SQIVND (reference sequence). The CDR3 spells CASSIGTATNYGYTF. CDR3 sequence (DNA): TGTGCCAGTAGTATAGGGACAGCGACTAACTATGGCTACACCTTC.

This rearrangement joins TRBV5-1 to TRBJ1-1, with TRBD1 identical over 7 bases. Losses at the gene ends were 0 bases for V and 2 bases for J; bases not matched to a gene: 7. Looked up from germline, CDR1 is SGHRS and CDR2 is YFSETQ. The CDR3 consists of 16 residues. In nucleotides, the CDR3 is TGCGCCAGCAGCTTGGAGGGGGACAGCCGTAACACTGAAGCTTTCTTT. Its protein product is CASSLEGDSRNTEAFF.

The chain has TRBV30 and TRBJ1-6; 7 nucleotides agree with TRBD1. Germline assignment: CDR1 GTSNPN and CDR2 SVGIG (reference sequence). With V trimmed by 1 base and J by 6 bases, 0 bases remained unmatched. The CDR3 covers 13 residues. CDR3 amino acids: CAWSGQGNSPLHF. CDR3 nucleotides: TGTGCCTGGAGTGGACAGGGTAATTCACCCCTCCACTTT.

V and J are TRBV19 and TRBJ2-1; 7 nucleotides agree with TRBD1. The CDR3 runs to 14 residues. After removal of 10 bases from V and 1 base from J, the junction contained 7 bases not matched to a gene. Per germline, CDR1 LNHDA and CDR2 SQIVND (reference sequence). CDR3 loop: CATRRTGSYNEQFF. CDR3 bases: TGTGCCACCCGTCGGACAGGTTCCTACAATGAGCAGTTCTTC.

This chain connects TRBV6-2 or TRBV6-3 to TRBJ2-7; 12 bases are shared with TRBD2. CDR1 and CDR2 from the germline V gene are MNHEY and SVGEGT. This CDR3 region has 15 residues. The J segment lost 5 bases and the V segment lost 5 bases, leaving 7 bases of the junction unmatched. The CDR3 coding sequence is TGTGCCAGCAGTCAGGGACTAGCGGGCCCGGACGAGCAGTACTTC. It is translated as CASSQGLAGPDEQYF.

CDR3 bases: TGTGCCAGCAGTTTCGCGAGGGACTTGGGCTACACCTTC. This sequence encodes CASSFARDLGYTF. The J gene is TRBJ1-2, the V gene TRBV27; perhaps TRBD1 as D (5 bases). This CDR3 has 13 amino acids. The ends were cut back, 3 bases at V and 8 bases at J, with 13 bases in the middle. Germline-derived CDR1 and CDR2 are MNHEY and SMNVEV (reference sequence).

This clone was counted once. The V call is TRBV5-1, the J call TRBJ2-5; 7 positions match TRBD1. CDR3 size: 14 residues. The V and J ends lost 4 bases and 4 bases, in that order; junction bases with no gene match: 7. The germline gives CDR1 SGHRS, CDR2 YFSETQ. CDR3 sequence: CASSLRDSPETQYF. The CDR3 DNA reads TGCGCCAGCAGCCTAAGGGACAGTCCAGAGACCCAGTACTTC.

The rearrangement links TRBV5-6 to TRBJ1-6; TRBD1 matches 9 bases. The CDR3 loop spans 15 amino acids. Germline lookup yields CDR1 SGHDT and CDR2 YYEEEE. V shed 4 bases and J 4 bases; nucleotides not matched to a gene: 3. The CDR3 loop reads CASSTGTGYNSPLHF. Here the CDR3 DNA reads TGTGCCAGCAGCACCGGGACAGGGTATAATTCACCCCTCCACTTT. Complete variable domain (other parts from reference TRBV5-6 and TRBJ1-6): DAGVTQSPTHLIKTRGQQVTLRCSPKSGHDTVSWYQQALGQGPQFIFQYYEEEERQRGNFPDRFSGHQFPNYSSELNVNALLLGDSALYLCASSTGTGYNSPLHFGNGTRLTVT.

The rearrangement links TRBV3-1 (or the pseudogene TRBV3-2) to TRBJ1-6, with 11 bases identical to TRBD1. V lost 3 bases to trimming and J lost 9 bases; unmatched junction nucleotides: 1. The CDR3 runs 14 residues. Germline CDR1 is LGHDT and CDR2 is YNNKEL (reference sequence). The CDR3 DNA follows: TGTGCCAGCAGCCACGGGACAGGGGGTTCACCCCTCCACTTT. Protein: CASSHGTGGSPLHF.

The chain employs TRBV30 and TRBJ2-7, with D unresolved. CDR1 GTSNPN and CDR2 SVGIG come from the germline V gene (reference sequence). The CDR3 loop spans 10 amino acids. V was trimmed by 5 bases and J by 4 bases, leaving 6 bases between them. The CDR3 bases are TGTGCCTGGGGTCGTTACGAGCAGTACTTC. Translated, it gives CAWGRYEQYF. Variable domain in full (rest from reference TRBV30 and TRBJ2-7): SQTIHQWPATLVQPVGSPLSLECTVEGTSNPNLYWYRQAAGRGLQLLFYSVGIGQISSEVPQNLSASRPQDRQFILSSKKLLLSDSGFYLCAWGRYEQYFGPGTRLTVT.

The chain is built from TRBV7-9 and TRBJ2-3; D is perhaps TRBD2 (5 bases). CDR3 size: 12 residues. Germline V gives CDR1 SEHNR, CDR2 FQNEAQ (reference sequence). V gave up 8 bases and J gave up 6 bases, with 12 bases separating them. CDR3 loop: CASRSPGDTQYF. The CDR3, as DNA: TGTGCCAGCCGGTCCCCGGGGGATACGCAGTATTTT.

The rearrangement joins TRBV30 to TRBJ1-2; 8 nucleotides line up with TRBD1. Germline CDR1 reads GTSNPN; CDR2 reads SVGIG (reference sequence). Losses at the gene ends were 3 bases for V and 4 bases for J; bases not matched to a gene: 4. The CDR3 runs to 13 residues. The CDR3 region has the DNA TGTGCCTGGAGCGCGGACAGGGCCTATGGCTACACCTTC. It codes for CAWSADRAYGYTF.

This clone was found a few times. The chain joins TRBV18 to TRBJ1-4; D is ambiguous. The CDR3 spans 15 residues. Germline V gene data show CDR1 as KGHSH and CDR2 as LQKENI. The V end lost 4 bases, the J end lost 5 bases, and 14 bases lay between the germline ends. The CDR3 reads CASSLLTTDNEKLFF. The CDR3 nucleotides are TGTGCCAGCTCACTCCTGACTACGGACAATGAAAAACTGTTTTTT.

The chain combines TRBV6-5 with TRBJ1-1, with 7 nucleotides matching TRBD1. The trim removed 1 base at V and 1 base at J, leaving 6 bases unmatched. CDR1 is MNHEY, CDR2 SVGAGI, per germline. The CDR3 extends over 16 amino acids. The CDR3 spells CASSYLPGGRNTEAFF. The CDR3, as DNA: TGTGCCAGCAGTTACTTGCCAGGGGGTAGGAACACTGAAGCTTTCTTT.

J is TRBJ2-7 and V is TRBV6-5, with 8 nucleotides matching TRBD1. Germline V CDR1 and CDR2: MNHEY, SVGAGI. This CDR3 has 13 residues. J was trimmed by 6 bases and V by 8 bases; bases with no gene match: 9. The CDR3 DNA is TGTGCCAGCTCCAATGGACAGGGCGGCGAGCAGTACGTC. Protein: CASSNGQGGEQYV.

This clone has a handful of counts. The chain links TRBV4-3 to TRBJ2-1; a possible D gene is TRBD1 (5 bases). V shed 2 bases and J shed 7 bases, with 6 bases lying between them. The CDR3 extends over 12 amino acids. Germline CDR1 and CDR2: LGHNA and YSLEER. The CDR3 spells CASSQRGNEQFF. The CDR3 coding sequence is TGCGCCAGCAGCCAAAGGGGTAATGAGCAGTTCTTC.

This clone was found once. The chain carries TRBV6-2 or TRBV6-3 and TRBJ2-5, with 8 nucleotides matching TRBD2. This CDR3 region has 15 residues. Trimming at V came to 4 bases and at J to 6 bases, leaving 10 bases not matched to a gene. Germline V gene lookup returns CDR1 MNHEY and CDR2 SVGEGT. The DNA for the CDR3 is TGTGCCAGCAGTTCCTCGGGAGGGCCAACGAAGACCCAGTACTTC. Residues: CASSSSGGPTKTQYF.

The CDR3 DNA follows: TGCGCCAGCAGCTGGGGACAGGGGGATCAGCCCCAGCATTTT. Its translation: CASSWGQGDQPQHF. The chain links TRBV5-1 to TRBJ1-5; 11 nucleotides line up with TRBD1. From germline, CDR1 is SGHRS and CDR2 YFSETQ. This CDR3 has 14 amino acids. V was pared by 3 bases and J by 5 bases, with 1 base of the junction left unmatched.

The rearrangement joins TRBV7-2 to TRBJ1-2; D not resolved. CDR1 is SGHTA, CDR2 FQGNSA, per germline. This CDR3 comprises 14 residues. The ends were cut back, 6 bases at V and 2 bases at J, with 13 bases in the middle. The CDR3 sequence is CASRPYSENYGYTF. The DNA for the CDR3 is TGTGCCAGCAGGCCTTACTCGGAGAACTATGGCTACACCTTC.

This chain joins TRBV13 and TRBJ2-1; 10 nucleotides align to TRBD2. Germline V gene sequence: CDR1 PRHDT, CDR2 FYEKMQ (reference sequence). This CDR3 is 21 amino acids long. With 4 bases clipped from V and 7 bases from J, the junction kept 25 bases outside the gene matches. DNA for the CDR3: TGTGCCAGCAGCTCCCTCCGCCTTGGACTAGCGGCGGATAGGGGGAGGAATGAGCAGTTCTTC. As protein: CASSSLRLGLAADRGRNEQFF.